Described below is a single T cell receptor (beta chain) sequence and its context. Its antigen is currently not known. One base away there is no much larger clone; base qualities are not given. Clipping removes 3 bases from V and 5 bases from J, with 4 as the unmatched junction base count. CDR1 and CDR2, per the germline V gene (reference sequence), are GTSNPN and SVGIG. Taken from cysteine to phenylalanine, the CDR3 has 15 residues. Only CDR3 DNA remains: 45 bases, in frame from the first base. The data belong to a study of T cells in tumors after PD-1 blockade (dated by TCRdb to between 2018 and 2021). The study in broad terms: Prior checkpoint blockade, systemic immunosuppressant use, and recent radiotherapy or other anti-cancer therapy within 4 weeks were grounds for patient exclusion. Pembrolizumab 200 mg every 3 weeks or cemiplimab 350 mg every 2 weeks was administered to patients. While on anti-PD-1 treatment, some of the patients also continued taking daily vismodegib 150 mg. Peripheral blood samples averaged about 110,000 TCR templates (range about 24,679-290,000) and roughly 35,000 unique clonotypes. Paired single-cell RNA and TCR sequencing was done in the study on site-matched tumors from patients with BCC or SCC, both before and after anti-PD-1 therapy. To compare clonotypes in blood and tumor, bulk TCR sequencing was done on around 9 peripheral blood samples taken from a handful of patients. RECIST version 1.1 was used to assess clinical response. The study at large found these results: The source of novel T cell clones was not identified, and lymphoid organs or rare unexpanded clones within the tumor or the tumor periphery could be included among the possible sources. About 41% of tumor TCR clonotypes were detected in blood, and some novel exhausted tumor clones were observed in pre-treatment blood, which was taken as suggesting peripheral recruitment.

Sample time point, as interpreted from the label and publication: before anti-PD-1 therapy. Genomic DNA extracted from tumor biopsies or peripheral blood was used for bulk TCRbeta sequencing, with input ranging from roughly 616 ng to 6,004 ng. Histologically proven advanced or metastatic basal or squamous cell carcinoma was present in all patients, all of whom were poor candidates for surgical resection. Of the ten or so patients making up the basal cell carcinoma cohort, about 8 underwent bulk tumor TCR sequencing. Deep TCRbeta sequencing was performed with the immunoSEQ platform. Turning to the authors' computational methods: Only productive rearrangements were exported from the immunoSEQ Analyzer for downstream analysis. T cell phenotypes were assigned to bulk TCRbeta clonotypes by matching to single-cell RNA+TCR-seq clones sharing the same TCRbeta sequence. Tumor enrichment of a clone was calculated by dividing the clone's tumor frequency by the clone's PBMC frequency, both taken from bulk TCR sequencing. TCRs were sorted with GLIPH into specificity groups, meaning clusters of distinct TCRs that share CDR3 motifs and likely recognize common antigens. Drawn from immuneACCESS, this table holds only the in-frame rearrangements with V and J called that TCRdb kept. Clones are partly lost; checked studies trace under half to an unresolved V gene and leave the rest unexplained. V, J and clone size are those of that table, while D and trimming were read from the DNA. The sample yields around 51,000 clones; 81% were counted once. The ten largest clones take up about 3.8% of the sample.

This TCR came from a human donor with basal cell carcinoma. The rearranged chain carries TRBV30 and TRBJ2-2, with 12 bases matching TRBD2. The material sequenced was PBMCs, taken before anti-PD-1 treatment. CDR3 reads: CAWRTSGGVTGELFF. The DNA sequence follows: TGTGCCTGGAGGACTAGCGGGGGTGTGACCGGGGAGCTGTTTTTT.